This T cell receptor beta chain stems from a study of T cells after yellow fever vaccination. Study observations and caveats: At 95% to 98% for CD4 and about 88% for CD8, most primary-vaccination clones showed up again after the booster.

V was shortened by 0 bases and J by 3 bases, with 12 bases between the two germline ends. The V gene's germline CDR1 is MNHEY and CDR2 SVGEGT. This CDR3 region has 16 residues. Regarding this clonotype: What it recognizes is unknown.

TCRdb reanalysed the 5' RACE reads using MiXCR and keeps one entry per CDR3 protein. The table lists almost 600,000 distinct CDR3 sequences, approximately 13% of them singletons. This sequence joins TRBV6-2 or TRBV6-3 and TRBJ1-5; tentative D call: TRBD1 (6 bases). This TCR came from a young man who received the YFV17D yellow fever vaccine. The source material was PBMCs, sampled on the day of the yellow fever booster vaccination. The CDR3 reads CASSYSSGGYNQPQHF. The DNA of the CDR3 is TGTGCCAGCAGTTACTCCTCCGGGGGCTACAATCAGCCCCAGCATTTT.